These 14 T cell receptor beta chains were sequenced from one sample in a study of T cell responses to AZD1222 COVID-19 vaccine. TCRdb keeps only in-frame clones here, not all; method: immunoSEQ multiplex PCR. The repertoire includes 80,000 to 100,000 clones, approximately 90% of them detected once, and around 7% sits in the top ten. The sequencing here drew on peripheral blood, taken on day 0 of AZD1222 vaccination. The receptors were gathered from an adult in good health.

V usage is TRBV7-2 and J usage is TRBJ1-4, with D possibly being TRBD1 (6 bases). The CDR3 length is 15 residues. Germline assignment: CDR1 SGHTA and CDR2 FQGNSA. V was trimmed by 5 bases and J by 3 bases, leaving 13 bases between them. Written as DNA, the CDR3 is TGTGCCAGCAGCCCAGTGGGGGGGCCTAATGAAAAACTGTTTTTT. It specifies CASSPVGGPNEKLFF.

V and J are TRBV6-5 and TRBJ2-5; 7 bases fit TRBD1. V gave up 6 bases and J gave up 2 bases; unmatched junction bases: 6. CDR3 length: 14 amino acids. The germline gives CDR1 MNHEY, CDR2 SVGAGI. The CDR3: CASSWDRPQETQYF. The CDR3 region has the DNA TGTGCCAGCAGCTGGGACAGACCTCAAGAGACCCAGTACTTC.

The chain employs TRBV6-5 and TRBJ1-5, with D hard to call. CDR3 size: 14 residues. V lost 6 bases, J lost 2 bases, and 11 bases lay in between. The germline gives CDR1 MNHEY, CDR2 SVGAGI. CDR3 residues: CASSGEFGNQPQHF. CDR3 nucleotides: TGTGCCAGCAGCGGGGAATTCGGCAATCAGCCCCAGCATTTT.

This chain links TRBV24-1 with TRBJ2-5; TRBD1 agrees at 9 bases. Unmatched junction bases numbered 11, after V lost 2 bases and J lost 5 bases. The CDR3 is 17 residues long. CDR1 KGHDR and CDR2 SFDVKD come from the germline V gene. Here the CDR3 reads CATSDSGQGGGLETQYF. As DNA, the CDR3 is TGTGCCACCAGTGATTCGGGACAGGGCGGAGGGTTGGAGACCCAGTACTTC.

The rearrangement uses TRBV6-6 and TRBJ1-1, with TRBD1 matching over 8 bases. The CDR3 sequence is 14 residues long. Trimming removed 5 bases from V and 8 bases from J; junction bases left unmatched: 10. The germline V gene has CDR1 MNHNY and CDR2 SVGAGI (reference sequence). CDR3 residues: CASSQPGTGFEAFF. The CDR3 DNA sequence: TGTGCCAGCAGTCAGCCCGGGACAGGCTTCGAAGCTTTCTTT.

The chain combines TRBV3-1 (or the pseudogene TRBV3-2) with TRBJ2-5; maybe TRBD2 (5 bases). V lost 4 bases and J lost 8, with 14 bases in between. Germline CDR1 is LGHDT and CDR2 is YNNKEL (reference sequence). The CDR3 sequence is 13 residues long. For the CDR3, the DNA is TGTGCCAGCAGCCCCCGCCTAGCCCTTACCCAGTACTTC. Encoded protein: CASSPRLALTQYF.

This clone has only a few counts. The rearrangement uses TRBV9 and TRBJ2-2, with TRBD2 matching 11 bases. The V and J ends lost 4 bases and 4 bases, in that order; junction bases with no gene match: 6. This CDR3 is 16 amino acids long. The germline gives CDR1 SGDLS, CDR2 YYNGEE. DNA of the CDR3: TGTGCCAGCAGCATTCTTAGCGGGGGGGCCACCGGGGAGCTGTTTTTT. Protein: CASSILSGGATGELFF.

The chain uses TRBV11-2 and TRBJ2-7; the D gene is possibly TRBD2 (6 bases). Trimming left V 4 bases short and J 0 bases short, with 13 bases between. CDR1 and CDR2 from the germline V gene are SGHAT and FQNNGV. The CDR3 is 15 amino acids. Here the CDR3 reads CASSSSSGHSYEQYF. CDR3 nucleotides: TGTGCCAGCAGCTCTTCAAGCGGGCACTCCTACGAGCAGTACTTC.

The chain has TRBV6-5 and TRBJ1-3; no clear D gene. Per germline, CDR1 MNHEY and CDR2 SVGAGI. V was clipped by 0 bases and J by 4 bases, with 13 bases between them. The CDR3 is 16 residues long. CDR3 loop: CASSYSYSGPGNTIYF. CDR3 DNA: TGTGCCAGCAGTTACTCCTACAGCGGACCCGGAAACACCATATATTTT.

V gene TRBV20-1 combines with J gene TRBJ2-7, with D hard to call. This CDR3 comprises 14 residues. Trimming cost V 3 bases and J 3 bases, with 15 bases left between them. The germline CDR1 and CDR2 sequences are DFQATT and SNEGSKA (reference sequence). The CDR3 loop reads CSASRPTVGYEQYF. In DNA form, the CDR3 reads TGCAGTGCTAGTCGCCCGACGGTGGGCTACGAGCAGTACTTC.

The rearrangement uses TRBV19 and TRBJ1-5; D is perhaps TRBD1 (6 bases). Germline CDR1 is LNHDA and CDR2 is SQIVND (reference sequence). This CDR3 has 13 amino acids. Trimming removed 6 bases from V and 2 bases from J, with 8 bases in between. In DNA form, the CDR3 reads TGTGCCAGTAGGAGACAGGGCAATCAGCCCCAGCATTTT. It specifies CASRRQGNQPQHF.

V and J are TRBV2 and TRBJ1-1, with TRBD1 as a possible D gene (5 bases). The CDR3 is 13 residues long. Germline lookup yields CDR1 SNHLY and CDR2 FYNNEI. V was trimmed by 3 bases and J by 2 bases, leaving 7 bases between them. CDR3 region: CASSEWGNTEAFF. CDR3 nucleotide sequence: TGTGCCAGCAGTGAGTGGGGCAACACTGAAGCTTTCTTT. The variable domain in full, completed from reference TRBV2 and TRBJ1-1, reads EPEVTQTPSHQVTQMGQEVILRCVPISNHLYFYWYRQILGQKVEFLVSFYNNEISEKSEIFDDQFSVERPDGSNFTLKIRSTKLEDSAMYFCASSEWGNTEAFFGQGTRLTVV.

The genes are TRBV15 and TRBJ2-1, with no clear D. Germline values: CDR1 LNHNV, CDR2 YYDKDF (reference sequence). This CDR3 has 12 residues. V was pared by 0 bases and J by 10 bases, with 7 bases between. The CDR3 is CATSRDWAEQFF. The DNA of the CDR3 is TGTGCCACCAGCAGAGATTGGGCAGAGCAGTTCTTC. The variable domain in full, with the rest retrieved from reference TRBV15 and TRBJ2-1, is DAMVIQNPRYQVTQFGKPVTLSCSQTLNHNVMYWYQQKSSQAPKLLFHYYDKDFNNEADTPDNFQSRRPNTSFCFLDIRSPGLGDTAMYLCATSRDWAEQFFGPGTRLTVL.

The chain uses TRBV10-3 and TRBJ1-5; D is undetermined. The CDR3 is 14 residues long. The V and J ends lost 9 bases and 6 bases respectively, with 18 bases between them. Germline V gene sequence: CDR1 ENHRY, CDR2 SYGVKD. The DNA of the CDR3 is TGTGCCATTAGCAACACCCCAAAGCCTCAGCCCCAGCATTTT. Protein sequence: CAISNTPKPQPQHF.